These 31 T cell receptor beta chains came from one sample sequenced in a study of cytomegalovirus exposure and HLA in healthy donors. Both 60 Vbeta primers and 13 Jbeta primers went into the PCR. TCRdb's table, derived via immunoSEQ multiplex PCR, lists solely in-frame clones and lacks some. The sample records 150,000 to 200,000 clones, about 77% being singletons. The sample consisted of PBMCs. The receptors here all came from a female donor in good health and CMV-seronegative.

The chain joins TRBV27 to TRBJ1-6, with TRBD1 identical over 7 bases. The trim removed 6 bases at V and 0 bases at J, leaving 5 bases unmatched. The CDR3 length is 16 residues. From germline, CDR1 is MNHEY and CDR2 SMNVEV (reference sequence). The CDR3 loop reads CASRPAGGSYNSPLHF. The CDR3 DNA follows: TGTGCCAGCAGGCCCGCAGGGGGCTCCTATAATTCACCCCTCCACTTT.

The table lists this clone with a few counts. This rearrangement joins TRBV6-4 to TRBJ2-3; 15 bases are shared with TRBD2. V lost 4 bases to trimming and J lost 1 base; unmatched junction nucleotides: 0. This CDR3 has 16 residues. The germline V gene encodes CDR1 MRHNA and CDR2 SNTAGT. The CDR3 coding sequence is TGTGCCAGCAGTGGGACTAGCGGGGGGGGCACAGATACGCAGTATTTT. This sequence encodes CASSGTSGGGTDTQYF.

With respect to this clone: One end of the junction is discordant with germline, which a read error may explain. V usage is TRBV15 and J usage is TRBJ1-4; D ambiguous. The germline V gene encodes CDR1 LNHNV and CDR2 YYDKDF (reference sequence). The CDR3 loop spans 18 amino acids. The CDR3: CATSSLFQRPSTNEKLFF. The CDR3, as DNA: TGTGCCACCAGCTCCCTCTTCCAGAGACCCTCAACTAATGAAAAGCTGTTTTTT. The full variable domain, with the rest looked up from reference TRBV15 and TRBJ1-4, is DAMVIQNPRYQVTQFGKPVTLSCSQTLNHNVMYWYQQKSSQAPKLLFHYYDKDFNNEADTPDNFQSRRPNTSFCFLDIRSPGLGDTAMYLCATSSLFQRPSTNEKLFFGSGTQLSVL.

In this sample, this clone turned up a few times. For the CDR3, the DNA is TGTGCCAGCAGCTCTCCTCGGGCGGGGCGGGGGGGCGGAGAGACCCAGTACTTC. Translation gives CASSSPRAGRGGGETQYF. The chain is built from TRBV11-3 and TRBJ2-5; 9 nucleotides line up with TRBD2. The CDR3 spans 18 residues. Germline CDR1 reads SGHNT; CDR2 reads YENEEA. Losses at the gene ends were 4 bases for V and 4 bases for J; bases not matched to a gene: 16.

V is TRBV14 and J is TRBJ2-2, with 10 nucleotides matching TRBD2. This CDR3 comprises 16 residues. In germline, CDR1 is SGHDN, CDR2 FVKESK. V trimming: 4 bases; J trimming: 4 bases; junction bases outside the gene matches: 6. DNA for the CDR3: TGTGCCAGCAGCCCTAGGCTAGCGGGAGCCACCGGGGAGCTGTTTTTT. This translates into CASSPRLAGATGELFF.

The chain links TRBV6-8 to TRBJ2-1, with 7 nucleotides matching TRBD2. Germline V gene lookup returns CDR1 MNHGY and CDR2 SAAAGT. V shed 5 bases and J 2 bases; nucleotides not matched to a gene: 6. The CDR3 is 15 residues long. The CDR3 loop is CASSGSLAAYNEQFF. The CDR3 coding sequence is TGTGCCAGCAGTGGCAGCCTAGCGGCCTACAATGAGCAGTTCTTC.

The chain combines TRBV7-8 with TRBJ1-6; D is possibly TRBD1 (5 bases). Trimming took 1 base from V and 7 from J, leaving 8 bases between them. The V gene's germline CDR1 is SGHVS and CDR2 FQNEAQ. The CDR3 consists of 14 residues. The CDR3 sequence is CASSLGGDNSPLHF. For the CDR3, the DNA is TGTGCCAGCAGCTTAGGGGGGGACAATTCACCCCTCCACTTT.

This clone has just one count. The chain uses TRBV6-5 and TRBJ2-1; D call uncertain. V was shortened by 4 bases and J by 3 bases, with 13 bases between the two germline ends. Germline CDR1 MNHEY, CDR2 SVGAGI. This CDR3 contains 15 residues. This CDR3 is CASSLASVYYNEQFF. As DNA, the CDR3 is TGTGCCAGCAGTTTAGCCAGCGTGTACTACAATGAGCAGTTCTTC.

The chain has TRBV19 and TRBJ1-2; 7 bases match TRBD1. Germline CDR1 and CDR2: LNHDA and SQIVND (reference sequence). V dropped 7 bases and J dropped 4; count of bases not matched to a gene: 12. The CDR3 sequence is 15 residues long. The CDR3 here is CASTTGTTGSYGYTF. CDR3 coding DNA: TGTGCCAGTACCACAGGAACGACAGGGTCCTATGGCTACACCTTC.

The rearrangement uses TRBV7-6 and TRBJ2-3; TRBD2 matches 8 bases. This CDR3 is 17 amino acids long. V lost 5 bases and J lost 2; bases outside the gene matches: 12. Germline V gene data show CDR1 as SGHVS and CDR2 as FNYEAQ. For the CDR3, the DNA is TGTGCCAGCAGCACACCCCCCGGGGGGGACTACACAGATACGCAGTATTTT. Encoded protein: CASSTPPGGDYTDTQYF.

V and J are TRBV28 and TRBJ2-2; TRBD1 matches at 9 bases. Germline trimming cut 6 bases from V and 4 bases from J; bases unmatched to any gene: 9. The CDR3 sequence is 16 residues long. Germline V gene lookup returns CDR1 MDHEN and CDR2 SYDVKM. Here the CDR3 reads CASSTSGQGITGELFF. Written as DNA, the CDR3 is TGTGCCAGCAGCACCTCCGGACAGGGGATCACCGGGGAGCTGTTTTTT.

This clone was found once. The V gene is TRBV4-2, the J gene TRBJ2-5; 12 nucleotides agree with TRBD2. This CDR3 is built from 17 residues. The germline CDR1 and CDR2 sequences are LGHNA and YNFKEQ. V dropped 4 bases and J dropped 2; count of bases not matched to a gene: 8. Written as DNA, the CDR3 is TGTGCCAGCAGCCTGCGCCTAGCGGGAGGGCTTCAAGAGACCCAGTACTTC. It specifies CASSLRLAGGLQETQYF.

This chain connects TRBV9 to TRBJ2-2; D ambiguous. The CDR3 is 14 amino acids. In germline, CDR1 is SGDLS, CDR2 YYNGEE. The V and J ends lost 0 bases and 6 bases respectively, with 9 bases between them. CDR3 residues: CASSVELRAGELFF. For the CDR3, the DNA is TGTGCCAGCAGCGTAGAACTGAGAGCCGGGGAGCTGTTTTTT.

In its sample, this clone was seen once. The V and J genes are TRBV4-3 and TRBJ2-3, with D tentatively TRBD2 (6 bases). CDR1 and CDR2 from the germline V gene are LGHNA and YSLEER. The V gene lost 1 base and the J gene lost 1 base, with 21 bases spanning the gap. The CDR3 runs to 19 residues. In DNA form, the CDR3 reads TGCGCCAGCAGCCAAGGGGGAGGTCCCATCGGTGGCCGCACAGATACGCAGTATTTT. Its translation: CASSQGGGPIGGRTDTQYF.

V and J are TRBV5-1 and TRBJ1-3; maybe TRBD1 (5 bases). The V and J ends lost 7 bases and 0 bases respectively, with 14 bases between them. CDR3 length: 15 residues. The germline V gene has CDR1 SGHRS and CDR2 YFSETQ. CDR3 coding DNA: TGCGCCAGCGCTAGGGACTCCAGCTCTGGAAACACCATATATTTT. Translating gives CASARDSSSGNTIYF.

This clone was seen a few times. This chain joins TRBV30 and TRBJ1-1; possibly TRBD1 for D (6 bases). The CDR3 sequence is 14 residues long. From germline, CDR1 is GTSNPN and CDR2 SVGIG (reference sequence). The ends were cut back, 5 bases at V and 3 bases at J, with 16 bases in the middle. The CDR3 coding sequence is TGTGCCTGGGCGTATCGTGGGGGCCACACTGAAGCTTTCTTT. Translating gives CAWAYRGGHTEAFF.

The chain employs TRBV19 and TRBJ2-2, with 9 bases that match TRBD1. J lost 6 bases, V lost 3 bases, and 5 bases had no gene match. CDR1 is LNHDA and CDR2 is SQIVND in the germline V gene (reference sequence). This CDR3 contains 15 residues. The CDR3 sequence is CASSIGTGFSGELFF. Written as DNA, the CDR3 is TGTGCCAGTAGTATCGGGACAGGGTTTTCCGGGGAGCTGTTTTTT. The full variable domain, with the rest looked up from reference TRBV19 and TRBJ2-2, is DGGITQSPKYLFRKEGQNVTLSCEQNLNHDAMYWYRQDPGQGLRLIYYSQIVNDFQKGDIAEGYSVSREKKESFPLTVTSAQKNPTAFYLCASSIGTGFSGELFFGEGSRLTVL.

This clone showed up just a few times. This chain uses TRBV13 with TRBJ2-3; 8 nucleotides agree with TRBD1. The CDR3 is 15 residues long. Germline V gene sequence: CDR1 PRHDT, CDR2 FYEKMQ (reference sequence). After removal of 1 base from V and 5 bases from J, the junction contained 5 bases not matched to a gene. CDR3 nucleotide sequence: TGTGCCAGCAGCTTAGATCCAGGGGGCAAAGATACGCAGTATTTT. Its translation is CASSLDPGGKDTQYF.

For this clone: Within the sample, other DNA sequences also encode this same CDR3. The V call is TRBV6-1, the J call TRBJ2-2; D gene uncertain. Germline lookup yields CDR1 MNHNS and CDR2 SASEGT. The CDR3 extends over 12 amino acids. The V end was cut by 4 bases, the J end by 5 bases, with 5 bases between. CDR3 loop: CASSAYTGELFF. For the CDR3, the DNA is TGTGCCAGCAGTGCCTATACCGGGGAGCTGTTTTTT.

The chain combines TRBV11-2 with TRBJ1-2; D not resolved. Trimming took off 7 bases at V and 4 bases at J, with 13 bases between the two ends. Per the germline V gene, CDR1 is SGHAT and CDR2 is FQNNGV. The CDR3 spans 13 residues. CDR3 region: CASTTSRVYGYTF. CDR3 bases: TGTGCCAGCACCACCTCCCGAGTCTATGGCTACACCTTC.

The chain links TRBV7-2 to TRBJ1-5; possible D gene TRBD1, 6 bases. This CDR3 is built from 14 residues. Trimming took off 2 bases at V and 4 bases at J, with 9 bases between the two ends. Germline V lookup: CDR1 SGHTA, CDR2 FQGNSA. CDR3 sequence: CASSLLGANQPQHF. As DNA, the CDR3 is TGTGCCAGCAGCTTATTGGGGGCGAATCAGCCCCAGCATTTT.

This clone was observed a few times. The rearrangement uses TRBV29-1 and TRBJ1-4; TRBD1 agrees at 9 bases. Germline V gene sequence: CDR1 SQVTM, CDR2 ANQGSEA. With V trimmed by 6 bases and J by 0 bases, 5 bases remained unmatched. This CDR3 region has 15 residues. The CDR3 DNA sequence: TGCAGCGTGCTCGGGACAGGGACAACTAATGAAAAACTGTTTTTT. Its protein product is CSVLGTGTTNEKLFF. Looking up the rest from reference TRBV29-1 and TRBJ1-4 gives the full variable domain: SAVISQKPSRDICQRGTSLTIQCQVDSQVTMMFWYRQQPGQSLTLIATANQGSEATYESGFVIDKFPISRPNLTFSTLTVSNMSPEDSSIYLCSVLGTGTTNEKLFFGSGTQLSVL.

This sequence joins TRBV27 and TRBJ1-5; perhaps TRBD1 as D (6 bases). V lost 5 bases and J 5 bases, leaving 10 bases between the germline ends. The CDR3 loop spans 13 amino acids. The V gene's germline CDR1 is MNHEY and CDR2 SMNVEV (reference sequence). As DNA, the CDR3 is TGTGCCAGCAGTCCGGACAGATATCAGCCCCAGCATTTT. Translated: CASSPDRYQPQHF.

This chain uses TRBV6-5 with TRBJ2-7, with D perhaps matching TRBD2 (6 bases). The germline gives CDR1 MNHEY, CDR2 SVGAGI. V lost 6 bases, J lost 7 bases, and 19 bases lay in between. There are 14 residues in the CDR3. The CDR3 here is CASSLYGDSGEQYF. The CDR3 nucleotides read TGTGCCAGCAGCCTTTACGGGGACTCAGGGGAGCAGTACTTC.

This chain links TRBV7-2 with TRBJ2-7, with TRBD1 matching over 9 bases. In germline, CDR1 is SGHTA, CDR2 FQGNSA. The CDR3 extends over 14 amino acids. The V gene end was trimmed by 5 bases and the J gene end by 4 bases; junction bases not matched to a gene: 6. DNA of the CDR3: TGTGCCAGCAGCCCAGGCGGGACAGGGTACGAGCAGTACTTC. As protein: CASSPGGTGYEQYF.

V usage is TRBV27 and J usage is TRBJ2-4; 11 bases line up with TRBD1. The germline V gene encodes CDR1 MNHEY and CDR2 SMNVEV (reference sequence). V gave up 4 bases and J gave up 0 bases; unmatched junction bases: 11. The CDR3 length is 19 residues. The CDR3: CASSWLRTGGVLAKNIQYF. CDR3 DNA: TGTGCCAGCAGTTGGTTGCGGACAGGGGGCGTTTTAGCCAAAAACATTCAGTACTTC.

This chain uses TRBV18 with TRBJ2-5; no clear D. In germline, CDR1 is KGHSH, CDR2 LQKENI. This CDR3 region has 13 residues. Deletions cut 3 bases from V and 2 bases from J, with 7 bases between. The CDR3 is CASSPTGQETQYF. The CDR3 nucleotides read TGTGCCAGCTCACCGACCGGGCAAGAGACCCAGTACTTC.

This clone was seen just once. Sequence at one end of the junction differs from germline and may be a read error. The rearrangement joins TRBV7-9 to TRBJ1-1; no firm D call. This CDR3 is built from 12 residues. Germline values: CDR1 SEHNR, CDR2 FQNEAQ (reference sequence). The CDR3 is CSSSLQNTEAFF. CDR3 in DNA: TGTTCCAGCAGCTTACAGAACACTGAAGCTTTCTTT. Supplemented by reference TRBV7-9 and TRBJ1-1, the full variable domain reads DTGVSQNPRHKITKRGQNVTFRCDPISEHNRLYWYRQTLGQGPEFLTYFQNEAQLEKSRLLSDRFSAERPKGSFSTLEIQRTEQGDSAMYLCSSSLQNTEAFFGQGTRLTVV.

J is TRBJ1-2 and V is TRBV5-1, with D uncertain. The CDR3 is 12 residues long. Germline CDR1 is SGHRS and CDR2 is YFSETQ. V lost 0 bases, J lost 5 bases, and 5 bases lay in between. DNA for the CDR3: TGCGCCAGCAGCTTGGATCGTTATGGCTACACCTTC. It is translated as CASSLDRYGYTF.

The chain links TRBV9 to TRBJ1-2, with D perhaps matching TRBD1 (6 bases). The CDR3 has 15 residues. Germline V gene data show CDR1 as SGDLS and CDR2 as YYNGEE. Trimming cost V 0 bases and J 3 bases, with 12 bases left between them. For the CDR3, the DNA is TGTGCCAGCAGCGTAGGGGGGGGCATTGACTATGGCTACACCTTC. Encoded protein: CASSVGGGIDYGYTF.

CDR3 in amino acids: CASSVHGTGNQPQHF. Here the CDR3 DNA reads TGTGCCAGCAGCGTCCACGGGACAGGTAATCAGCCCCAGCATTTT. The V call is TRBV9, the J call TRBJ1-5, with 8 bases fitting TRBD1. CDR1 is SGDLS, CDR2 YYNGEE, per germline. V dropped 2 bases and J dropped 4; count of bases not matched to a gene: 5. This CDR3 region has 15 residues.